The clone carrying this TCR beta chain was seen ten or more times. The antigen remains unidentified. This sample is drawn from a study of early T cells in non-severe SARS-CoV-2 infection. Looking at the study overall: Sequencing input comprised bulk RNA from unsorted whole blood; chain pairing was not available. Whole-study findings and limits: Database matching using VDJdb favored anti-spike CD8 responses, with private and CD4 specificities left missing.

The CDR3 sequence is 15 residues long. Germline values: CDR1 MNHNS, CDR2 SASEGT. V lost 7 bases and J lost 0, with 13 bases in between. Tagging with unique molecular identifiers was applied to individual cDNA molecules. TCRdb re-called the 5' RACE reads with MiXCR, one entry per CDR3 protein. The sample has fewer than 80,000 distinct CDR3 sequences, roughly 9% seen once. This chain joins TRBV6-1 and TRBJ1-3, with a possible D match to TRBD1 (6 bases). The sequence derives from an adult who was a healthcare worker with PCR-confirmed SARS-CoV-2 infection or an uninfected control (not recorded which). This specimen was whole blood, taken at baseline. CDR3 amino acids: CASKKGDNSGNTIYF. CDR3 sequence (DNA): TGTGCCAGCAAGAAGGGGGACAACTCTGGAAACACCATATATTTT.